Shown below are 18 T cell receptor beta chains from a single sample sequenced in a study of blood T cell repertoires in COVID-19. Only in-frame clones appear in the TCRdb table, and some are missing; sequencing was by immunoSEQ multiplex PCR. The sample carries 210,000 or so clones, about 92% recorded once. Sequencing was performed on peripheral blood. Receptor source: a young man with acute or convalescent COVID-19.

The chain combines TRBV12-2 with TRBJ2-7; the D call TRBD2 from the table was never checked on the DNA. TRBV12-2 is a recognized pseudogene. The CDR3 has 15 amino acids. CDR3 in amino acids: CASRLVLWRDYEQYF. The CDR3 DNA reads as TGTGCAAGTCGCTTAGTGTTATGGAGAGATTACGAGCAGTACTTC.

This sequence joins TRBV6-5 and TRBJ2-7, with a weak D call TRBD1 (5 bases). CDR1 is MNHEY and CDR2 is SVGAGI in the germline V gene. V shed 7 bases and J shed 6 bases, with 13 bases lying between them. The CDR3 has 12 amino acids. This CDR3 is CASMTDRREQYF. Written as DNA, the CDR3 is TGTGCCAGCATGACAGACCGGCGCGAGCAGTACTTC.

This chain joins TRBV5-1 and TRBJ1-1; 9 nucleotides agree with TRBD1. This CDR3 is 15 amino acids long. V lost 3 bases, J lost 4 bases, and 7 bases stayed unmatched. Looked up from germline, CDR1 is SGHRS and CDR2 is YFSETQ. The CDR3 loop reads CASSSQQGAPTEAFF. The CDR3 bases are TGCGCCAGCAGCTCGCAACAGGGGGCGCCCACTGAAGCTTTCTTT.

The chain uses TRBV2 and TRBJ2-7; TRBD1 matches at 7 bases. J was trimmed by 5 bases and V by 3 bases; bases with no gene match: 4. This CDR3 has 13 amino acids. Germline values: CDR1 SNHLY, CDR2 FYNNEI. CDR3 nucleotide sequence: TGTGCCAGCAGTGACAGGGGGAATGACGAGCAGTACTTC. Protein: CASSDRGNDEQYF.

The chain combines TRBV5-4 with TRBJ1-5, with TRBD1 as a possible D gene (6 bases). V was shortened by 0 bases and J by 2 bases, with 6 bases between the two germline ends. The V gene's germline CDR1 is SGHNT and CDR2 YYREEE (reference sequence). The CDR3 sequence is 14 residues long. CDR3 nucleotide sequence: TGTGCCAGCAGCTTGGGGGGGCGCAATCAGCCCCAGCATTTT. This translates into CASSLGGRNQPQHF.

The V call is TRBV4-1, the J call TRBJ2-5; D is unresolved. Germline CDR1 reads MGHRA; CDR2 reads YSYEKL. The V gene lost 2 bases and the J gene lost 1 base, with 5 bases spanning the gap. The CDR3 contains 13 residues. The DNA of the CDR3 is TGCGCCAGCAGCCAATCCGTCCAAGAGACCCAGTACTTC. Translating gives CASSQSVQETQYF.

The rearrangement links TRBV5-8 to TRBJ2-6; D is undetermined. Germline loops: CDR1 SGHTS, CDR2 YDEGEE. The ends were cut back, 4 bases at V and 1 base at J, with 3 bases in the middle. The CDR3 loop spans 13 amino acids. CDR3 loop: CASSLSGANVLTF. The CDR3 DNA sequence: TGTGCCAGCAGCCTTTCTGGGGCCAACGTCCTGACTTTC.

The genes are TRBV3-1 (or the pseudogene TRBV3-2) and TRBJ2-7; D is perhaps TRBD2 (7 bases). CDR1 and CDR2 from the germline V gene are LGHDT and YNNKEL (reference sequence). V gave up 3 bases and J gave up 2 bases, with 17 bases separating them. This CDR3 spans 16 amino acids. CDR3 sequence reads: CASSQRGTTTAYEQYF. CDR3 DNA sequence: TGTGCCAGCAGCCAGAGGGGGACTACTACCGCCTACGAGCAGTACTTC.

The genes are TRBV2 and TRBJ2-1; TRBD2 matches at 15 bases. Germline trimming cut 6 bases from V and 9 bases from J; bases unmatched to any gene: 15. CDR1 is SNHLY, CDR2 FYNNEI, per germline. This CDR3 has 18 residues. The CDR3 sequence is CASRKGTSGRTRLGEQFF. DNA of the CDR3: TGTGCCAGCAGAAAGGGGACTAGCGGGAGGACCCGCCTGGGTGAGCAGTTCTTC.

This chain joins TRBV5-1 and TRBJ2-7; 9 nucleotides match TRBD2. The V and J ends lost 4 bases and 4 bases, in that order; junction bases with no gene match: 9. Germline CDR1 and CDR2: SGHRS and YFSETQ. CDR3 length: 15 amino acids. The CDR3 loop is CASSPRGGGGYEQYF. The CDR3 DNA is TGCGCCAGCAGCCCCCGCGGCGGGGGGGGGTACGAGCAGTACTTC.

The CDR3 sequence is CASSLLGGQIGYTF. CDR3 nucleotides: TGTGCCAGCAGCTTATTGGGGGGACAGATTGGCTACACCTTC. The chain combines TRBV7-8 with TRBJ1-2, with 7 bases identical to TRBD1. The CDR3 covers 14 residues. Trimming removed 2 bases from V and 7 bases from J; junction bases left unmatched: 7. From germline, CDR1 is SGHVS and CDR2 FQNEAQ.

This clone appeared once. This chain links TRBV29-1 with TRBJ2-7; 8 nucleotides line up with TRBD1. V shed 6 bases, J shed 7 bases, and the junction held 8 bases outside the gene matches. In germline, CDR1 is SQVTM, CDR2 ANQGSEA. There are 12 residues in the CDR3. The CDR3 loop is CSVPGGSGEQYF. In DNA form, the CDR3 reads TGCAGCGTCCCAGGGGGCTCGGGAGAGCAGTACTTC.

The J gene is TRBJ2-7, the V gene TRBV28, with TRBD2 as a possible D gene (5 bases). Germline values: CDR1 MDHEN, CDR2 SYDVKM. There are 15 residues in the CDR3. V lost 5 bases and J 2 bases, leaving 16 bases between the germline ends. The CDR3, as DNA: TGTGCCAGCAGTGCAATGGGCGGGCCGACCTACGAGCAGTACTTC. Protein sequence: CASSAMGGPTYEQYF.

The chain uses TRBV6-1 and TRBJ2-7; the match to TRBD2 covers 8 bases. The CDR3 is made up of 15 amino acids. Germline V lookup: CDR1 MNHNS, CDR2 SASEGT. The junction had 4 bases not matched to a gene; V was cut back by 3 bases and J by 0 bases. The CDR3 here is CASSDQRGSSYEQYF. CDR3 in DNA: TGTGCCAGCAGTGATCAGCGGGGGAGCTCCTACGAGCAGTACTTC.

The CDR3: CASRGRSYEQYF. The CDR3, as DNA: TGCGCCAGCAGGGGCAGATCCTACGAGCAGTACTTC. The chain employs TRBV5-1 and TRBJ2-7; no firm D call. Germline loops: CDR1 SGHRS, CDR2 YFSETQ. Trimming cost V 5 bases and J 1 base, with 7 bases left between them. The CDR3 spans 12 residues.

Only one count was recorded for this clone. J is TRBJ2-5 and V is TRBV10-3; 7 bases fit TRBD2. Trimming at V came to 10 bases and at J to 5 bases, leaving 10 bases not matched to a gene. Germline CDR1 and CDR2: ENHRY and SYGVKD. The CDR3 totals 13 residues. The CDR3 DNA follows: TGTGCCACCGGGGAGGGGTCGGAGGAGACCCAGTACTTC. Its translation: CATGEGSEETQYF.

The chain is built from TRBV19 and TRBJ2-7; 11 nucleotides match TRBD1. Trimming removed 3 bases from V and 2 bases from J; junction bases left unmatched: 3. CDR1 is LNHDA and CDR2 is SQIVND in the germline V gene (reference sequence). The CDR3 is 15 amino acids. This chain's CDR3 is CASSIGTGGTYEQYF. The CDR3 DNA is TGTGCCAGTAGTATTGGGACAGGGGGTACCTACGAGCAGTACTTC.

This rearrangement joins TRBV25-1 to TRBJ1-4; 8 bases are a match to TRBD1. Germline-derived CDR1 and CDR2 are MGHDK and SYGVNS. Trimming removed 3 bases from V and 2 bases from J; junction bases left unmatched: 5. The length of the CDR3 is 16 residues. The CDR3 nucleotides read TGTGCCAGCAGTGACCCCAGGGGGCGGACTAATGAAAAACTGTTTTTT. It is translated as CASSDPRGRTNEKLFF.